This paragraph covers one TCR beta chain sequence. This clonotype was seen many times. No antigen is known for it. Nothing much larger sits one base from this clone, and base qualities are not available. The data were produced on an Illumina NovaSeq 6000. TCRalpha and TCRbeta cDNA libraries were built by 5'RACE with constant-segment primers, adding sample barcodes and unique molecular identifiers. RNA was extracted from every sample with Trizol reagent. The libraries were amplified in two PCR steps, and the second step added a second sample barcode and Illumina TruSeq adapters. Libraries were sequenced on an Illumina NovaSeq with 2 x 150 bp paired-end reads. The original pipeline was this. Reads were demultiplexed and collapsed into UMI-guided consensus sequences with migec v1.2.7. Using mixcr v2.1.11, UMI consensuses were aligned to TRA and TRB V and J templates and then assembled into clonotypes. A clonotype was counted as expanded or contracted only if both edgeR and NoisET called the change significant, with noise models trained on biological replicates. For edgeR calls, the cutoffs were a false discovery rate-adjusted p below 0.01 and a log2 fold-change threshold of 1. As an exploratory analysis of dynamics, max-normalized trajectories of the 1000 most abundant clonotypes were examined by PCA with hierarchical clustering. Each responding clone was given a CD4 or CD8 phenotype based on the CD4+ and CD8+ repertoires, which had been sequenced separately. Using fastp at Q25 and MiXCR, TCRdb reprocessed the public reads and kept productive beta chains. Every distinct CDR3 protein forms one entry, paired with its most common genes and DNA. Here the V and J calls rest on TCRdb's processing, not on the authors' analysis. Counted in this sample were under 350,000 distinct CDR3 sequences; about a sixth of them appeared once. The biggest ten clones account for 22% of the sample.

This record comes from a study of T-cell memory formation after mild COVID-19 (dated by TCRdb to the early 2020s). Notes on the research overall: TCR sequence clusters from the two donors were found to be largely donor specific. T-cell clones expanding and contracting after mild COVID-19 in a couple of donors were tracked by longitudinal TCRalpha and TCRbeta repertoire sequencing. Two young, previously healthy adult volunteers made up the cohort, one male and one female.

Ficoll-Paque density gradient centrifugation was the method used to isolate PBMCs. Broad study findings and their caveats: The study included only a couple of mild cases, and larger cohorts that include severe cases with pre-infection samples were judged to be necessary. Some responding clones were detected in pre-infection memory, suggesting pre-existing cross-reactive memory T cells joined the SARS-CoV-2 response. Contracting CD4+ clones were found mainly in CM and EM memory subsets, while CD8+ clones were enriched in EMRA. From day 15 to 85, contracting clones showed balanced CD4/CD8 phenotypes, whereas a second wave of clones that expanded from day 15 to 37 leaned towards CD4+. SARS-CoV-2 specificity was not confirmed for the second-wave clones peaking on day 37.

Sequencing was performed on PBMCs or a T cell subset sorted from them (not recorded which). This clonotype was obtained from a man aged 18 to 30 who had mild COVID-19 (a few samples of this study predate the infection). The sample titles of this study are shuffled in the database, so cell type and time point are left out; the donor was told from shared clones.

The DNA is TGCGCCAGCAGCCAAGGGGTGTTACGGGGTAGGAACATTCAGTACTTC. It specifies CASSQGVLRGRNIQYF. The chain links TRBV4-1 with TRBJ2-4; possibly the D gene is TRBD2, per 5 matching bases. V and J are truncated by 1 base and 7 bases respectively, leaving an intervening sequence of 17 bases. The germline V gene specifies MGHRA as CDR1 and YSYEKL as CDR2. The CDR3 runs 16 amino acids, cysteine and phenylalanine included. The entry retains the CDR3 DNA only, 48 bases that are in frame from base 1.